This T cell receptor beta chain was sequenced for a study of OX40 agonist ivuxolimab in advanced cancers. Across the whole study: Patients were treated with intravenous ivuxolimab, dosed at 0.01 to 10 mg/kg and infused every 2 weeks.

Remarks on this clone: Its antigen is unidentified.

Profiled with immunoSEQ multiplex PCR; TCRdb holds only in-frame clones, not every one. The top ten hold around 3.9% of the sample, which has tens of thousands of clones, roughly nine tenths seen once. Points from the study as a whole: Clonal expansion among partial responders at 0.1-3.0 mg/kg ranked near the lowest. At 0.1 to 3.0 mg/kg and by week 6, CD4+ and CD8+ T cells in the blood had expanded clonally.

CDR3 length: 13 residues. Germline V gene lookup returns CDR1 SGHVS and CDR2 FNYEAQ. The V and J ends lost 3 bases and 1 base respectively, with 6 bases between them. The chain links TRBV7-6 to TRBJ1-1; D is ambiguous. The receptor comes from an adult with an advanced solid tumor such as melanoma, head and neck, liver or kidney cancer. Sequenced material: CD4+ or CD8+ T cells sorted from blood, taken in a trial of the OX40 agonist ivuxolimab. CDR3 in amino acids: CASSFGKNTEAFF. CDR3 DNA sequence: TGTGCCAGCAGCTTCGGGAAGAACACTGAAGCTTTCTTT.